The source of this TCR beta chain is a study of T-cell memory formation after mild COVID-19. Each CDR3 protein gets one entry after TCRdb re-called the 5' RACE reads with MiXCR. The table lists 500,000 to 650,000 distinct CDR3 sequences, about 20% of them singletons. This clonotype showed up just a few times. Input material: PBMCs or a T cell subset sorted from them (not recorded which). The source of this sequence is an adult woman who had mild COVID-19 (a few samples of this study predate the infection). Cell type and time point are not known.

The CDR3 region has the DNA TGTGCCAGCAGCAGGAGACTTCGCCGGGAGGGGACAGAGACCCAGTACTTC. Amino acid sequence: CASSRRLRREGTETQYF. The genes are TRBV7-9 and TRBJ2-5, with 8 positions matching TRBD2. CDR1 is SEHNR and CDR2 is FQNEAQ in the germline V gene (reference sequence). The V segment lost 5 bases and the J segment 4 bases; nucleotides outside the gene matches: 15. This CDR3 has 17 amino acids.